Listed below are T cell receptor beta chains from one sample, sequenced in a study of cytomegalovirus exposure and HLA in healthy donors. The protocol was immunoSEQ multiplex PCR, while the TCRdb copy is restricted to in-frame clones and leaves out a portion. The table lists 130,000 or so clones, about 80% of them singletons. Sequences were obtained from PBMCs. These receptors were collected from a man between 25 and 39 years old in good health and CMV-seronegative. Both conserved end residues are part of each CDR3. The order of the fields is clone size, J gene, V gene, D gene, CDR3 DNA, CDR3 protein. A D gene is named only where the DNA matches it firmly. Rows may omit the clone size; those that give it use once, few, many or a size class.

abundance: NA
j_gene: TRBJ2-7
v_gene: TRBV13
d_gene: TRBD1
CDR3nt: TGTGCCAGCAGCTCTTACCGGGACAGGGGAGGCGAGCAGTACTTC
CDR3aa: CASSSYRDRGGEQYF

abundance: NA
j_gene: TRBJ2-1
v_gene: TRBV29-1
d_gene: NA
CDR3nt: TGCAGCGTCAACGTCGGCTCCTACAATGAGCAGTTCTTC
CDR3aa: CSVNVGSYNEQFF

abundance: NA
j_gene: TRBJ1-6
v_gene: TRBV13
d_gene: NA
CDR3nt: TGTGCCAGCAGCTTGCACCTGACAGGCTATAATTCACCCCTCCACTTT
CDR3aa: CASSLHLTGYNSPLHF

abundance: once
j_gene: TRBJ1-5
v_gene: TRBV18
d_gene: NA
CDR3nt: TGTGCCAGCTCAGCGCTAGGGGCCGAGGCCTCGGAGCCCCAGCATTTT
CDR3aa: CASSALGAEASEPQHF

abundance: NA
j_gene: TRBJ1-2
v_gene: TRBV21-1
d_gene: NA
CDR3nt: TGTGCCAGCAGCACGGGACAATTGGGCGGTAAGTATGGCTACACCTTC
CDR3aa: CASSTGQLGGKYGYTF

abundance: NA
j_gene: TRBJ2-3
v_gene: TRBV27
d_gene: TRBD1
CDR3nt: TGTGCCAGCAGTTTACTTAACAGGGGGCGTGGGACAGATACGCAGTATTTT
CDR3aa: CASSLLNRGRGTDTQYF

abundance: NA
j_gene: TRBJ2-1
v_gene: TRBV10-3
d_gene: TRBD2
CDR3nt: TGTGCCATCAGTGGAGGACTAGCGGGATACAATGAGCAGTTCTTC
CDR3aa: CAISGGLAGYNEQFF

abundance: NA
j_gene: TRBJ2-7
v_gene: TRBV2
d_gene: TRBD2
CDR3nt: TGTGCCAGCATCCTGGCGGCTAGCGGGGGGTACGAGCAGTACTTC
CDR3aa: CASILAASGGYEQYF

abundance: NA
j_gene: TRBJ2-5
v_gene: TRBV5-1
d_gene: TRBD1
CDR3nt: TGCGCCAGCAGCTGGGGACAGGGGAGGTCGGAGACCCAGTACTTC
CDR3aa: CASSWGQGRSETQYF

abundance: NA
j_gene: TRBJ2-7
v_gene: TRBV9
d_gene: TRBD2
CDR3nt: TGTGCCAGCAGCGTAGGGGGACTAGTCTACGAGCAGTACTTC
CDR3aa: CASSVGGLVYEQYF

abundance: NA
j_gene: TRBJ1-5
v_gene: TRBV30
d_gene: TRBD1
CDR3nt: TGTGCCTGGAGGGAGGGGCAGGGGGTTTCGCCCCAGCATTTT
CDR3aa: CAWREGQGVSPQHF

abundance: NA
j_gene: TRBJ1-4
v_gene: TRBV6-5
d_gene: TRBD1
CDR3nt: TGTGCCAGCAGTTACTCGACAGGGGGTGAAAAACTGTTTTTT
CDR3aa: CASSYSTGGEKLFF

abundance: few
j_gene: TRBJ2-3
v_gene: TRBV2
d_gene: TRBD2
CDR3nt: TGTGCCAGCAGTGGTGGACTAGCGGGACGGATAGATACGCAGTATTTT
CDR3aa: CASSGGLAGRIDTQYF

abundance: NA
j_gene: TRBJ1-5
v_gene: TRBV6-1
d_gene: NA
CDR3nt: TGTGCCAGCGGGCAGGCCAATCAGCTCCAGCATTTT
CDR3aa: CASGQANQLQHF

abundance: NA
j_gene: TRBJ2-7
v_gene: TRBV9
d_gene: NA
CDR3nt: TGTGCCAGCAGCGCCACCACAGATCCCTACGAGCAGTACTTC
CDR3aa: CASSATTDPYEQYF

abundance: NA
j_gene: TRBJ2-7
v_gene: TRBV4-1
d_gene: TRBD2
CDR3nt: TGCGCCAGCAGCCAAGGAAATAAGCGGGGTTCCTACGAGCAGTACTTC
CDR3aa: CASSQGNKRGSYEQYF

abundance: NA
j_gene: TRBJ1-1
v_gene: TRBV2
d_gene: NA
CDR3nt: TGTGCCAGCAGTGATCCCTGGGCAGGGGTCACTGAAGCTTTCTTT
CDR3aa: CASSDPWAGVTEAFF

abundance: NA
j_gene: TRBJ1-2
v_gene: TRBV5-1
d_gene: NA
CDR3nt: TGCGCCAGTTCCGGGCAGGGAAACTATGGCTACACCTTC
CDR3aa: CASSGQGNYGYTF

abundance: NA
j_gene: TRBJ1-2
v_gene: TRBV20-1
d_gene: NA
CDR3nt: TGCAGTGCTACCCCCCGTGGCTACACCTTC
CDR3aa: CSATPRGYTF

abundance: NA
j_gene: TRBJ1-4
v_gene: TRBV4-2
d_gene: NA
CDR3nt: TGTGCCAGCAGACCGAGGGAGGGGGAAAAACTGTTTTTT
CDR3aa: CASRPREGEKLFF

abundance: few
j_gene: TRBJ1-5
v_gene: TRBV15
d_gene: TRBD1
CDR3nt: TGTGCCACCAGCTCAGACAGGGGGCGAGCCCAGCCCCAGCATTTT
CDR3aa: CATSSDRGRAQPQHF

abundance: NA
j_gene: TRBJ1-5
v_gene: TRBV19
d_gene: TRBD1
CDR3nt: TGTGCCAGTAGTATTGCCAGGGGGCTCGGTTATAGCAATCAGCCCCAGCATTTT
CDR3aa: CASSIARGLGYSNQPQHF

abundance: NA
j_gene: TRBJ2-2
v_gene: TRBV6-5
d_gene: NA
CDR3nt: TGTGCCAGCAGCACCAGCATCGGGGTCACCGGGGAGCTGTTTTTT
CDR3aa: CASSTSIGVTGELFF

abundance: NA
j_gene: TRBJ1-4
v_gene: TRBV4-2
d_gene: NA
CDR3nt: TGTGCCAGCAGCCAAGCCCGGGAGGAAAAACTGTTTTTT
CDR3aa: CASSQAREEKLFF

abundance: NA
j_gene: TRBJ2-5
v_gene: TRBV27
d_gene: TRBD1
CDR3nt: TGTGCCAGCAGTTTATCCGTGGCAGGGGGCCTCGAGACCCAGTACTTC
CDR3aa: CASSLSVAGGLETQYF

abundance: NA
j_gene: TRBJ1-5
v_gene: TRBV15
d_gene: NA
CDR3nt: TGTGCCACCAGCCTCCGGCTAACAGGTCTGAATAGCAATCAGCCCCAGCATTTT
CDR3aa: CATSLRLTGLNSNQPQHF